This TCR beta chain was sequenced in a study of blood T cells in healthy people across ages. Regarding the study as a whole: The recorded TCR beta diversity per million T cells decreased in a roughly linear manner with age.

Points on this clonotype: The antigen remains undetermined.

A second PCR, run for about 7 to 11 cycles, used a sample-barcoded 5' primer plus a J-beta primer mix. MiXCR, applied by TCRdb to the 5' RACE reads, yields one record per CDR3 protein. This table holds about 640,000 distinct CDR3 sequences, 25% to 35% found once. CDR1 and CDR2 from the germline V gene are DFQATT and SNEGSKA (reference sequence). This CDR3 has 14 residues. V was clipped by 2 bases and J by 5 bases, with 13 bases between them. V is TRBV20-1 and J is TRBJ2-1; a possible D gene is TRBD2 (7 bases). The sequence was obtained from a woman older than 75 in good health. The sequencing input was blood. Here the CDR3 reads CSARWAGGHNEQFF. CDR3 sequence (DNA): TGCAGTGCTAGATGGGCCGGGGGGCACAATGAGCAGTTCTTC.